This T cell receptor beta chain stems from a study of blood T cell repertoires in COVID-19. Background on the study: Sample material is recorded as cDNA or gDNA derived from T cells, B-cell-depleted T cells, or PBMCs.

In this sample, this clone turned up once. Original data processing: Quantification of nucleated cells was approximated via reference gene primer amplification. The method was immunoSEQ multiplex PCR; TCRdb's version includes in-frame clones alone and lacks a portion of them. The DNA was the basis for D and trimming; V, J and clone size are from that table. The sample includes some 80,000 clones, roughly nine tenths seen only once; the top ten take 2.5%. Germline CDR1 reads MNHEY; CDR2 reads SVGAGI. V lost 4 bases, J lost 5 bases, and 20 bases lay in between. This CDR3 contains 16 residues. V usage is TRBV6-5 and J usage is TRBJ2-5, with D perhaps matching TRBD2 (5 bases). The source of this sequence is a human donor in a cohort sampled during active COVID-19. Sequencing input: peripheral blood. CDR3 amino acids: CASSSRRIKRRETQYF. In DNA form, the CDR3 reads TGTGCCAGCAGTTCCCGACGAATCAAAAGGAGGGAGACCCAGTACTTC.